This T cell receptor (beta chain) was sequenced during a study of Ad26.COV2.S vaccination and SARS-CoV-2 variants. Repertoires were generated with immunoSEQ multiplex PCR, while TCRdb's copy carries only in-frame clones and drops some. The sample lists more than 150,000 clones; around 90% were seen once. This CDR3 comprises 13 residues. Germline CDR1 is SNHLY and CDR2 is FYNNEI. The trim removed 8 bases at V and 6 bases at J, leaving 6 bases unmatched. This chain uses TRBV2 with TRBJ2-2, with 7 positions matching TRBD2. Sequenced here: peripheral blood, sampled after recovery from COVID-19. This sequence originates from a human donor who had recovered from COVID-19. The CDR3 sequence: CASLAAGSGELFF. As DNA, the CDR3 is TGTGCCAGCCTAGCGGCCGGATCCGGGGAGCTGTTTTTT.